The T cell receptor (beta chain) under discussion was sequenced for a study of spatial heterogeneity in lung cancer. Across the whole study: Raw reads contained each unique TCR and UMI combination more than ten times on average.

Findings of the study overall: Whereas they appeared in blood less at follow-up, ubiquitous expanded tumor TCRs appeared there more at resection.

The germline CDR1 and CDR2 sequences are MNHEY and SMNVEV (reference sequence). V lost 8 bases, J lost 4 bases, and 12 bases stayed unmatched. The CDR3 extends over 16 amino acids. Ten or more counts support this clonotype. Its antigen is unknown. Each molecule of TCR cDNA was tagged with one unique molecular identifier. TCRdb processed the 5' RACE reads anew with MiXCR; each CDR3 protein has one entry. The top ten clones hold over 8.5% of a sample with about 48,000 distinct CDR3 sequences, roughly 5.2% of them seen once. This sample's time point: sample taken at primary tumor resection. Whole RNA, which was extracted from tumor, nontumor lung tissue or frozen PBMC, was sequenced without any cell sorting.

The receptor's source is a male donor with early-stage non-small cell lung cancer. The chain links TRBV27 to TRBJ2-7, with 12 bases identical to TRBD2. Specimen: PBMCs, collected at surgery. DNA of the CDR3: TGTGCCAGCCGGCCCCTGTGGACTAGCGGGGATTACGAGCAGTACTTC. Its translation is CASRPLWTSGDYEQYF.